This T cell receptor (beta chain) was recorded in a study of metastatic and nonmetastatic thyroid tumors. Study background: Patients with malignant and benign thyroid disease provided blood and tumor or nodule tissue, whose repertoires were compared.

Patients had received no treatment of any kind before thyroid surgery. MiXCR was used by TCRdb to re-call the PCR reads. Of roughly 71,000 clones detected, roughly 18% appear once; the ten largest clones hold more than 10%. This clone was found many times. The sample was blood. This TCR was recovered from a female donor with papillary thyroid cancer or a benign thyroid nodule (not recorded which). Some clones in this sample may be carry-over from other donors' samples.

The CDR3 reads CASSTLGTANTEAFF. CDR3 nucleotides: TGTGCCAGTAGCACGCTCGGGACGGCGAACACTGAAGCTTTCTTT. The chain is built from TRBV19 and TRBJ1-1, with a tentative D call TRBD1 (5 bases). CDR1 and CDR2 from the germline V gene are LNHDA and SQIVND (reference sequence). Trimming cost V 6 bases and J 1 base, with 15 bases left between them. This CDR3 has 15 amino acids.